The rows below give T cell receptor beta chains drawn from one sample of a study of blood T cell repertoires in COVID-19. The repertoire was sequenced with immunoSEQ multiplex PCR; TCRdb's copy has only in-frame clones and lacks some. The data contain 150,000 to 200,000 clones, 85% to 95% of them singletons. Sample: peripheral blood. The receptors were gathered from a woman between 45 and 65 years old with acute or convalescent COVID-19. The CDR3 runs from the conserved cysteine through the conserved F or W. Each record gives: CDR3 DNA, CDR3 protein, V gene, clone size, D gene, J gene. A D gene is named only where the DNA matches it firmly. For some rows the clone size is stated as once, few or many, or as a class when expanded; others skip it.

TGTGCCAGCAGTTGGGCTAGACAGAGGATACTAGCCAAAAACATTCAGTACTTC,CASSWARQRILAKNIQYF,TRBV7-2,-,-,TRBJ2-4
TGTGCCAGCAGCTCCGGACAGGGGAGTCATACGCAGTATTTT,CASSSGQGSHTQYF,TRBV7-9,-,TRBD1,TRBJ2-3
TGTGCCAGCAGCTCCTTGGGGACAGCGGGAGGAGGTGAGCAGTTCTTC,CASSSLGTAGGGEQFF,TRBV9,-,TRBD2,TRBJ2-1
TGCGCCAGCAGCCAAGGTCTGTCCTCAGACGAGCAGTACTTC,CASSQGLSSDEQYF,TRBV4-3,-,-,TRBJ2-7
TGTGCCAGCAGCTCACCCTGGGACACTTCCTACAATGAGCAGTTCTTC,CASSSPWDTSYNEQFF,TRBV7-8,-,-,TRBJ2-1
TGTGCCAGCAGCTTAGATAAAATGAACACTGAAGCTTTCTTT,CASSLDKMNTEAFF,TRBV6-5,once,-,TRBJ1-1
TGTGCCAGCAGCTCCTCCTTTGGGGGACAGGGGGGAGCCGGGGAGCTGTTTTTT,CASSSSFGGQGGAGELFF,TRBV11-2,-,TRBD1,TRBJ2-2
TGTGCCAGCAGCTCTCTCCCCAGGGTGTTCTTC,CASSSLPRVFF,TRBV6-6,-,-,TRBJ2-1
TGTGCCAGCAGGGATCCGGGACAGGGAGTACAGCCCCAGCATTTT,CASRDPGQGVQPQHF,TRBV5-8,-,TRBD1,TRBJ1-5
TGTGCCAACGGCGAGGGGGCGCGGAGTGAAGCTTTCTTT,CANGEGARSEAFF,TRBV10-3,-,TRBD1,TRBJ1-1
TGCGCCAGCAGCCAAGATGGGTGGGGGGGGAACACTGAAGCTTTCTTT,CASSQDGWGGNTEAFF,TRBV4-3,-,-,TRBJ1-1
TGCAGCACCCGGGATAGGGAGGTTGAAGCTTTCTTT,CSTRDREVEAFF,TRBV29-1,-,-,TRBJ1-1
TGTGCCAGCAGAAACGACAGGGTGGGCAATCAGCCCCAGCATTTT,CASRNDRVGNQPQHF,TRBV6-5,-,TRBD1,TRBJ1-5
TGTGCCAGCTCACCGCTCCACGGGAGTTACAATGAGCAGTTCTTC,CASSPLHGSYNEQFF,TRBV18,few,-,TRBJ2-1
TGTGCCTGGAGTGTATCCAGGGGGGATCAGCCCCAGCATTTT,CAWSVSRGDQPQHF,TRBV30,-,TRBD1,TRBJ1-5
TGTGCCAGCAGCAGGGGGCGCGGGAGGGGGACTGAAGCTTTCTTT,CASSRGRGRGTEAFF,TRBV6-5,-,TRBD1,TRBJ1-1
TGTGCCACCAGCACGAGACTTACCGGCGATACGCAGTATTTT,CATSTRLTGDTQYF,TRBV15,-,-,TRBJ2-3
TGTGCCAGCAGTTTAGCGAGGTCCGGTGAGCAGTACTTC,CASSLARSGEQYF,TRBV12-3/TRBV12-4,-,-,TRBJ2-7
TGTGCCAGCAGCTTAGGTCGGGGGTTCTCCTACGAGCAGTACTTC,CASSLGRGFSYEQYF,TRBV7-8,once,-,TRBJ2-7